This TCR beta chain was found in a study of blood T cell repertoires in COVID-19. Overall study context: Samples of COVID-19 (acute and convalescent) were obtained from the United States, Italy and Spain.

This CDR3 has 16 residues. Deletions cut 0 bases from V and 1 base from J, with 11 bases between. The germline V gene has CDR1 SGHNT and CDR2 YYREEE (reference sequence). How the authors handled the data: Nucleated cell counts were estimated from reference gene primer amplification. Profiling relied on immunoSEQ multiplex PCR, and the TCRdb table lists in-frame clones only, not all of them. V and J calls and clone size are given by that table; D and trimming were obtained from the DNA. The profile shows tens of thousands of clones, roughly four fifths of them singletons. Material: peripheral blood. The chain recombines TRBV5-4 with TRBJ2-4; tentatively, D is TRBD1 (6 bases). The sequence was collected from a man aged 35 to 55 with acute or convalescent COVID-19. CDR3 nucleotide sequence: TGTGCCAGCAGCTTGGCCACCCAGGGGGCCAAAAACATTCAGTACTTC. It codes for CASSLATQGAKNIQYF.